These T cell receptor beta chains were read from a single sample in a study of blood T cell repertoires in COVID-19. Some clones are missing from TCRdb's copy, which holds only in-frame ones; the method was immunoSEQ multiplex PCR. This sample has 300,000 to 450,000 clones; roughly 77% occur once, and the top ten carry roughly 1.2%. Sequencing used peripheral blood. These receptors were taken from a human donor with acute or convalescent COVID-19. The donor label of this sample is uncertain. CDR3s include the opening cysteine and the closing phenylalanine or tryptophan. A D gene is named only where the DNA matches it firmly. Only some rows state a clone size, as once, few, many or a class for expanded clones.

d_gene	v_gene	j_gene	abundance	len	CDR3aa	CDR3nt
.	TRBV10-1	TRBJ1-2	.	12	CASSAGARGHTF	TGCGCCAGCAGTGCTGGGGCGCGCGGCCACACCTTC
.	TRBV10-3	TRBJ2-2	.	13	CAISEPDTGELFF	TGTGCCATCAGTGAGCCCGACACCGGGGAGCTGTTTTTT
TRBD2	TRBV29-1	TRBJ2-1	.	15	CSVGKGLRLVNEQFF	TGCAGCGTTGGAAAGGGACTACGCCTCGTCAATGAGCAGTTCTTC
.	TRBV7-8	TRBJ2-3	.	13	CASSLGRTDTQYF	TGTGCCAGCAGCTTAGGGCGCACAGATACGCAGTATTTT
TRBD1	TRBV15	TRBJ1-3	once	19	CATSREDRGQFPSGNTIYF	TGTGCCACCAGCAGAGAGGACAGGGGGCAGTTTCCGTCGGGAAACACCATATATTTT
.	TRBV11-2	TRBJ1-1	.	15	CASSLDRLGNTEAFF	TGTGCCAGCAGCCTGGACAGACTGGGGAACACTGAAGCTTTCTTT
.	TRBV6-5	TRBJ1-1	.	14	CASRYEQGLSEAFF	TGTGCCAGCAGATACGAACAGGGTTTGTCTGAAGCTTTCTTT
.	TRBV3-1/TRBV3-2	TRBJ1-1	few	13	CASSLPGRTEAFF	TGTGCCAGCAGCCTTCCAGGTCGGACTGAAGCTTTCTTT
.	TRBV13	TRBJ2-2	.	19	CASSLGSWGVDPNTGELFF	TGTGCCAGCAGCTTAGGGAGTTGGGGAGTGGACCCGAACACCGGGGAGCTGTTTTTT
.	TRBV28	TRBJ2-7	.	15	CASRPVQGLFYEQYF	TGTGCCAGCAGGCCGGTGCAGGGGCTTTTCTACGAGCAGTACTTC
TRBD1	TRBV5-1	TRBJ1-2	.	13	CASSHITGDGYTF	TGCGCCAGCAGCCACATTACAGGGGATGGCTACACCTTC
.	TRBV4-2	TRBJ1-4	few	16	CASSQDRGQFLEKLFF	TGTGCCAGCAGCCAAGACAGAGGACAGTTTTTGGAAAAACTGTTTTTT
TRBD2	TRBV18	TRBJ2-3	.	18	CASSSGLGLAEGGYTQYF	TGTGCCAGCTCATCCGGTTTAGGACTAGCGGAGGGCGGCTATACGCAGTATTTT
TRBD2	TRBV2	TRBJ2-1	.	16	CASSGGLAGGGNEQFF	TGTGCCAGCAGTGGCGGACTAGCGGGGGGTGGGAATGAGCAGTTCTTC
TRBD2	TRBV3-1/TRBV3-2	TRBJ2-1	.	14	CASSQGGSGRLRFF	TGTGCCAGCAGCCAAGGTGGTAGCGGGAGGCTGCGGTTCTTC
TRBD1	TRBV7-6	TRBJ1-1	few	16	CASSPTGGGMNTEAFF	TGTGCCAGCAGCCCGACAGGGGGAGGGATGAACACTGAAGCTTTCTTT
TRBD1	TRBV7-8	TRBJ1-2	once	13	CASRKDRVGGYTF	TGTGCCAGCAGAAAAGACAGGGTGGGAGGCTACACCTTC
.	TRBV12-3/TRBV12-4	TRBJ2-1	.	12	CASSHQEGKQFF	TGTGCCAGCAGTCACCAGGAGGGCAAGCAGTTCTTC
.	TRBV11-2	TRBJ2-1	.	11	CASSFSVEQFF	TGTGCCAGCAGCTTCTCCGTTGAGCAGTTCTTC
.	TRBV6-5	TRBJ2-1	.	14	CASSYVGVNNEQFF	TGTGCCAGCAGTTACGTGGGAGTAAACAATGAGCAGTTCTTC
.	TRBV30	TRBJ1-1	.	14	CAWSPGLVNTEAFF	TGTGCCTGGAGTCCAGGTTTAGTGAACACTGAAGCTTTCTTT
.	TRBV19	TRBJ2-5	.	14	CASSRAGVQETQYF	TGTGCCAGTAGCCGAGCCGGGGTACAAGAGACCCAGTACTTC
TRBD2	TRBV6-5	TRBJ2-3	.	15	CASSSLAGGADTQYF	TGTGCCAGCAGTAGTCTGGCGGGGGGGGCAGATACGCAGTATTTT
.	TRBV7-2	TRBJ1-3	.	14	CASSFHSPRNTIYF	TGTGCCAGCAGCTTCCACAGTCCGAGAAACACCATATATTTT
.	TRBV15	TRBJ2-3	once	18	CATSRDLEGPTHTDTQYF	TGTGCCACCAGCAGAGATTTGGAGGGGCCAACTCACACAGATACGCAGTATTTT
.	TRBV27	TRBJ1-1	.	16	CASSDLQVGRTPEAFF	TGTGCCAGCAGTGACCTACAGGTTGGGAGGACCCCTGAAGCTTTCTTT